This T cell receptor beta chain was recorded in a study of blood T cell repertoires in COVID-19. The overall study: There were acute and convalescent COVID-19 samples, and they came from the United States, Italy and Spain. The cDNA or gDNA used as material had been derived from T cells, B-cell-depleted T cells, or PBMCs.

Sequencing was performed with immunoSEQ multiplex PCR; in TCRdb, only in-frame clones are kept and a portion is missing. The sample holds 350,000 to 400,000 clones, around 92% seen once. This TCR came from a woman in her 30s with COVID-19, enrolled during active disease. The sample consisted of peripheral blood.

CDR3 protein: CASSFGSLGSGSAWEQFF. The DNA of the CDR3 is TGTGCCAGCAGCTTTGGCTCCTTAGGTAGCGGGAGTGCCTGGGAGCAGTTCTTC. V usage is TRBV13 and J usage is TRBJ2-1, with 9 nucleotides matching TRBD2. Germline trimming cut 3 bases from V and 10 bases from J; bases unmatched to any gene: 19. The germline gives CDR1 PRHDT, CDR2 FYEKMQ (reference sequence). The CDR3 length is 18 residues.